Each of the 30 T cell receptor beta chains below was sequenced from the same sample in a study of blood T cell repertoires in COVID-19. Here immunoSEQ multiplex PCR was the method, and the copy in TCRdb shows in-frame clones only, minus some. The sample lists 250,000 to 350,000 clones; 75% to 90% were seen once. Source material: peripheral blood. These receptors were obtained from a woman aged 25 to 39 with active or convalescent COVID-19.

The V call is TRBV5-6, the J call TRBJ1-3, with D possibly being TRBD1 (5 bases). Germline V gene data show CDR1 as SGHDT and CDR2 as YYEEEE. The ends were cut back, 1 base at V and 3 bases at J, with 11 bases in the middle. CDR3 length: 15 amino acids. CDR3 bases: TGTGCCAGCAGCTTGAATAACAGGCGTGGAAACACCATATATTTT. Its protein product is CASSLNNRRGNTIYF.

DNA of the CDR3: TGTGCCAGCAGCAATTCCGGGTGGACTGAAGCTTTCTTT. Its translation is CASSNSGWTEAFF. This chain uses TRBV6-5 with TRBJ1-1; D is ambiguous. V lost 6 bases and J lost 5, with 13 bases in between. CDR1 and CDR2 from the germline V gene are MNHEY and SVGAGI. This CDR3 region has 13 residues.

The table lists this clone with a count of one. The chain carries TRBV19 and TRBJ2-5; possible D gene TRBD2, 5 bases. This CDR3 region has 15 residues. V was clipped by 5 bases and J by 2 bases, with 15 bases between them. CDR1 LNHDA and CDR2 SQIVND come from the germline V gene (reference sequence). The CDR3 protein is CASSLRAEKQETQYF. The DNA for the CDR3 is TGTGCCAGTAGTTTGAGGGCAGAAAAACAAGAGACCCAGTACTTC.

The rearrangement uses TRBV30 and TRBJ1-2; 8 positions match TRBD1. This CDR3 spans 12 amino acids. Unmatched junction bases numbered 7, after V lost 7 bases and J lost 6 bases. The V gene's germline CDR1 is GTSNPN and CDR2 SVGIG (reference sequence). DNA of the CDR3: TGTGCCTTTGCGGACAGGGTCGATGGCTACACCTTC. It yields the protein CAFADRVDGYTF.

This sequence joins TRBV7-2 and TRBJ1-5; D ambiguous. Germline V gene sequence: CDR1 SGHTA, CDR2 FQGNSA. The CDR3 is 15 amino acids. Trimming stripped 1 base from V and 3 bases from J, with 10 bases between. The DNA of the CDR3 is TGTGCCAGCAGCTTAGTTTCGGGTAACAATCAGCCCCAGCATTTT. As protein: CASSLVSGNNQPQHF.

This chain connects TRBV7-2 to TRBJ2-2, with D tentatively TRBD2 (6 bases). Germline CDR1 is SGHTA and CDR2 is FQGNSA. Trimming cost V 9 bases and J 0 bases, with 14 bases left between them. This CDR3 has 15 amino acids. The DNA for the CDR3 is TGTGCCAGACGAGGAGGGGACGCGAACACCGGGGAGCTGTTTTTT. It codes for CARRGGDANTGELFF.

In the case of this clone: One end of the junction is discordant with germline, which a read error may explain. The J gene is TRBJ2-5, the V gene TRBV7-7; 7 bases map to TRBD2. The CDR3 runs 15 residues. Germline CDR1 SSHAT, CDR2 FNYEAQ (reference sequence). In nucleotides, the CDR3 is TGTGCTAGCAGCTTAGGGAGGGACTTCCAAGAGACCCAGTACTTC. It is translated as CASSLGRDFQETQYF.

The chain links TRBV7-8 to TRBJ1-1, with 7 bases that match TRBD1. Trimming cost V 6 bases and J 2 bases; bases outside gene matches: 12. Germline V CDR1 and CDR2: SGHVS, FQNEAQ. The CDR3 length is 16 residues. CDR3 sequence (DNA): TGTGCCAGCAGGACGACAGGGTCCCGTCTCAACACTGAAGCTTTCTTT. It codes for CASRTTGSRLNTEAFF.

CDR3 sequence reads: CATGERFSSGNTIYF. The CDR3 DNA reads TGTGCCACCGGGGAGAGGTTTAGCTCTGGAAACACCATATATTTT. This chain joins TRBV6-5 and TRBJ1-3; D gene uncertain. The germline CDR1 and CDR2 sequences are MNHEY and SVGAGI. CDR3 length equals 15 residues. Trimming took off 10 bases at V and 0 bases at J, with 16 bases between the two ends.

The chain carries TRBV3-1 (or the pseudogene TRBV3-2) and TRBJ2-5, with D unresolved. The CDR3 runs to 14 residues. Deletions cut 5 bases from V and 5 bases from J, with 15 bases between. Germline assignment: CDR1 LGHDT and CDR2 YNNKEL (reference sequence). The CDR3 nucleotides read TGTGCCAGCAGCTCCCCGACATCCAGGGAGACCCAGTACTTC. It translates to CASSSPTSRETQYF.

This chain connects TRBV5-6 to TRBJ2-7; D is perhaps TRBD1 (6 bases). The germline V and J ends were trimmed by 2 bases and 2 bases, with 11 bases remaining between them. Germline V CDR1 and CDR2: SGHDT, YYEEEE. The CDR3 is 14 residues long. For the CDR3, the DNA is TGTGCCAGCAGCTTTCGGGACATCACCTACGAGCAGTACTTC. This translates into CASSFRDITYEQYF.

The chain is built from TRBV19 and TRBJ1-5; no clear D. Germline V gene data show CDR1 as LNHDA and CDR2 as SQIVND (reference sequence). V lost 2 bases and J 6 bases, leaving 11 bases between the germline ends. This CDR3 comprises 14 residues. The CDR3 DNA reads TGTGCCAGTAGTATAAATGCGGAGGGTCAGCCCCAGCATTTT. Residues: CASSINAEGQPQHF.

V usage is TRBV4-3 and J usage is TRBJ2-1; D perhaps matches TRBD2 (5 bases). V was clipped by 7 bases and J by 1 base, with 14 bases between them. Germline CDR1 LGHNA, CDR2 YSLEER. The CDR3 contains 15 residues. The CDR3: CASMGERISYNEQFF. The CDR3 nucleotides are TGCGCCAGCATGGGTGAGCGGATTTCCTACAATGAGCAGTTCTTC.

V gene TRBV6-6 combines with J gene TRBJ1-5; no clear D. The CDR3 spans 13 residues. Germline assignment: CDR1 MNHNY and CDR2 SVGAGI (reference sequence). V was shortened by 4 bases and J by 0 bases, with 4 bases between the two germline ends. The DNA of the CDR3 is TGTGCCAGCAGTTCGAGTAGCAATCAGCCCCAGCATTTT. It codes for CASSSSSNQPQHF.

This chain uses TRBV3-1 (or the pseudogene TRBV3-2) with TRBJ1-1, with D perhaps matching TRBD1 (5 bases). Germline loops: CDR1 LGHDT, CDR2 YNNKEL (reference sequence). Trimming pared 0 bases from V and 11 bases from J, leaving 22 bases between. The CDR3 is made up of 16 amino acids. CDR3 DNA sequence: TGTGCCAGCAGCCAAGATCAGCCGTCGGCAGGGCCGGACGCTTTCTTT. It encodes CASSQDQPSAGPDAFF.

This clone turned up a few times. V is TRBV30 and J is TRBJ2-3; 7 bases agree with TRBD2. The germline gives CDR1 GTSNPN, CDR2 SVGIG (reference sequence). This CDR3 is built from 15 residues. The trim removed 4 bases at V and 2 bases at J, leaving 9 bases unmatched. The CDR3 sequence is CAWTLTSKNTDTQYF. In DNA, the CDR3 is TGTGCCTGGACCCTGACTAGCAAAAACACAGATACGCAGTATTTT.

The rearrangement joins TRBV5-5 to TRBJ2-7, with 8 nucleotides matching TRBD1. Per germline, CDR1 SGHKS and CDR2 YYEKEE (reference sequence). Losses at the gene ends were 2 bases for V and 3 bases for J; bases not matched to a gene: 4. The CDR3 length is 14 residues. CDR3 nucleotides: TGTGCCAGCAGCTTCAGACAGGGGTACTACGAGCAGTACTTC. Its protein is CASSFRQGYYEQYF.

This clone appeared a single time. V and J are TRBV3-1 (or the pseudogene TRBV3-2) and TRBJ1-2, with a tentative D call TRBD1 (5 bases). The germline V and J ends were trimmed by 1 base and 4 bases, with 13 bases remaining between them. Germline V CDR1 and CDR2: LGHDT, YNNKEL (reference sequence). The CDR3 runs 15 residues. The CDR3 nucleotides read TGTGCCAGCAGCCAAGGGGGCCAGGGTGGCTATGGCTACACCTTC. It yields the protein CASSQGGQGGYGYTF.

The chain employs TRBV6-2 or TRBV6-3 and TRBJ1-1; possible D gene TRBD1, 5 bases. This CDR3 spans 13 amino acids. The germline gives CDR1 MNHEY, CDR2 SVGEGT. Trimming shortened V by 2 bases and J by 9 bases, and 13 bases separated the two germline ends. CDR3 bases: TGTGCCAGCAGTTACGAGCGGGCGGACAAAGCTTTCTTT. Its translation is CASSYERADKAFF.

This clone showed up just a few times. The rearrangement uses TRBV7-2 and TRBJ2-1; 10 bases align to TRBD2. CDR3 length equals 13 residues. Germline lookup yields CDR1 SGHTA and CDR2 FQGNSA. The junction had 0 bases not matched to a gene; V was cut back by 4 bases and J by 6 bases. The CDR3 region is CASSWTSGNEQFF. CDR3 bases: TGTGCCAGCAGCTGGACTAGCGGCAATGAGCAGTTCTTC.

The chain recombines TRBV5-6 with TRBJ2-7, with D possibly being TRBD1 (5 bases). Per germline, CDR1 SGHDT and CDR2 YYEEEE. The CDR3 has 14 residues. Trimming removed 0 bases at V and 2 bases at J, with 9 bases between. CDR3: CASSLDVGPYEQYF. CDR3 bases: TGTGCCAGCAGCTTGGATGTGGGGCCCTACGAGCAGTACTTC.

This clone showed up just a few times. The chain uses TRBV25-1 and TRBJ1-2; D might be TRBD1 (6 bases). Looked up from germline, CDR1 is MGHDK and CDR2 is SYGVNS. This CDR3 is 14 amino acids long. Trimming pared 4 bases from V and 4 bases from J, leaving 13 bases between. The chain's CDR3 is CASSARDNVYGYTF. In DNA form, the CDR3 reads TGTGCCAGCAGTGCCCGGGACAATGTCTATGGCTACACCTTC.

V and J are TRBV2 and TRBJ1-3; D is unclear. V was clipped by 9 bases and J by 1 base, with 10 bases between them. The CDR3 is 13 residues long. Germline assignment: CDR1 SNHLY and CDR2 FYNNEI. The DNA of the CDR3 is TGTGCCAGTACTAGTAATTCTGGAAACACCATATATTTT. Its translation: CASTSNSGNTIYF. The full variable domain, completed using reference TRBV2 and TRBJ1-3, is EPEVTQTPSHQVTQMGQEVILRCVPISNHLYFYWYRQILGQKVEFLVSFYNNEISEKSEIFDDQFSVERPDGSNFTLKIRSTKLEDSAMYFCASTSNSGNTIYFGEGSWLTVV.

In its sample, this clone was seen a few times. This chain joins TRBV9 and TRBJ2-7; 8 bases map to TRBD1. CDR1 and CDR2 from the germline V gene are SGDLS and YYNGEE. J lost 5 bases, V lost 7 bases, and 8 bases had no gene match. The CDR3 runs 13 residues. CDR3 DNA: TGTGCCAGCGGTCCCCAGGGGGCCAACGAGCAGTACTTC. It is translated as CASGPQGANEQYF. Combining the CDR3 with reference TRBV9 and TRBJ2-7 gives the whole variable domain DSGVTQTPKHLITATGQRVTLRCSPRSGDLSVYWYQQSLDQGLQFLIQYYNGEERAKGNILERFSAQQFPDLHSELNLSSLELGDSALYFCASGPQGANEQYFGPGTRLTVT.

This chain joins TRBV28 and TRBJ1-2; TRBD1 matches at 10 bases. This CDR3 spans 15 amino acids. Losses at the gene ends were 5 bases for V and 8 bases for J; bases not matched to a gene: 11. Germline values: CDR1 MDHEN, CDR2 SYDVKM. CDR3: CASSLGGQGWTGYTF. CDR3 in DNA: TGTGCCAGCAGTCTAGGGGGACAGGGGTGGACAGGCTACACCTTC.

The CDR3 sequence is CASSLIRGTSWEETQYF. DNA for the CDR3: TGTGCCAGCAGCTTAATCAGGGGGACTAGCTGGGAAGAGACCCAGTACTTC. The chain combines TRBV7-2 with TRBJ2-5; TRBD2 matches at 9 bases. The V gene's germline CDR1 is SGHTA and CDR2 FQGNSA. The CDR3 spans 17 residues. With V trimmed by 2 bases and J by 3 bases, 10 bases remained unmatched.

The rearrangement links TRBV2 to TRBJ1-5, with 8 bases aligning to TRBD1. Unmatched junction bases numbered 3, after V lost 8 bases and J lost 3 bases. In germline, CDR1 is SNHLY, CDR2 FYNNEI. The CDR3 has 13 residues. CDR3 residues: CASSDRANQPQHF. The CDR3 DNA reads TGTGCCAGCTCGGACAGGGCCAATCAGCCCCAGCATTTT.

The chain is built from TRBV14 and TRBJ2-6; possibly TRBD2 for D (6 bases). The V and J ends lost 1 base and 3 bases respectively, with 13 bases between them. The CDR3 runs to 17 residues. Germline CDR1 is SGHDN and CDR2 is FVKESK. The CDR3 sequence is CASSQASGVYGANVLTF. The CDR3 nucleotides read TGTGCCAGCAGCCAAGCGTCGGGGGTGTATGGGGCCAACGTCCTGACTTTC.

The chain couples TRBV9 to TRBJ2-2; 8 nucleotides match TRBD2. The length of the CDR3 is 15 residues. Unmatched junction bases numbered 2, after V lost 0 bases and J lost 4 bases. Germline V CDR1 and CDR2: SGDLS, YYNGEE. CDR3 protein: CASSVAGGGTGELFF. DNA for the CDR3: TGTGCCAGCAGCGTAGCCGGGGGGGGCACCGGGGAGCTGTTTTTT.

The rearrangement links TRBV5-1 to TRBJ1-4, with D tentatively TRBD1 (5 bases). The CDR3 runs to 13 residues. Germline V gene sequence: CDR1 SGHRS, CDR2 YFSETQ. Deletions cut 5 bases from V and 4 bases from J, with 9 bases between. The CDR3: CASSQDNNEKLFF. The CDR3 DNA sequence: TGCGCCAGCAGTCAGGACAATAATGAAAAACTGTTTTTT.